A selection of T cell receptor beta chains follows, all from one sample in a study of read filtering for tumor transcriptome and immune sequencing. TCRdb passed the reads through MiXCR, listing each CDR3 protein once. The sample consists of fewer than 50,000 distinct CDR3 sequences, about 13% of them appearing once. Specimen: a population of CD138-negative cells sorted from bone marrow. Receptors originate from a donor aged 40 or older with multiple myeloma. Both conserved end residues are part of each CDR3.

j_call: TRBJ2-7; v_call: TRBV5-1; cdr3_aa: CASSPSAGSYEQYF
j_call: TRBJ2-6; v_call: TRBV11-2; cdr3_aa: CAIRRTRSSGANVLTF
j_call: TRBJ1-1; v_call: TRBV20-1; cdr3_aa: CSARDQDRGRGATEAFF
j_call: TRBJ2-3; v_call: TRBV11-3; cdr3_aa: CASSQGVTQYF
j_call: TRBJ1-1; v_call: TRBV28; cdr3_aa: CASSPPWGRTEAFF
j_call: TRBJ2-7; v_call: TRBV28; cdr3_aa: CASSLVGLGLAGAYEQYF
j_call: TRBJ2-7; v_call: TRBV20-1; cdr3_aa: CSARNTRGSYKQYF
j_call: TRBJ1-2; v_call: TRBV9; cdr3_aa: CASSPETRGYYGYTF
j_call: TRBJ2-2; v_call: TRBV6-1; cdr3_aa: CASSPRSRNTGELFF
j_call: TRBJ2-1; v_call: TRBV24-1; cdr3_aa: CATSDGRAYYNEQFF
j_call: TRBJ2-7; v_call: TRBV10-1; cdr3_aa: CASSEWTGGEQYF
j_call: TRBJ2-7; v_call: TRBV20-1; cdr3_aa: CSASTSYVEQYF
j_call: TRBJ2-2; v_call: TRBV29-1; cdr3_aa: CSVERTGSGELFF
j_call: TRBJ1-2; v_call: TRBV28; cdr3_aa: CASSPPGQGLYGYTF
j_call: TRBJ1-1; v_call: TRBV12-3/TRBV12-4; cdr3_aa: CASTPTAGRTEAFF
j_call: TRBJ1-5; v_call: TRBV6-4; cdr3_aa: CASSDPRGHNQPQHF
j_call: TRBJ2-4; v_call: TRBV7-2; cdr3_aa: CASSLTAGGISLSNIQYF
j_call: TRBJ1-4; v_call: TRBV7-2; cdr3_aa: CASSDPHRDNEKLFF
j_call: TRBJ2-5; v_call: TRBV7-9; cdr3_aa: CASSLVTGREETQYF
j_call: TRBJ2-2; v_call: TRBV28; cdr3_aa: CASSSGLAGGTGELFF
j_call: TRBJ2-7; v_call: TRBV20-1; cdr3_aa: CSARMGEQYF
j_call: TRBJ2-6; v_call: TRBV6-5; cdr3_aa: CASQKTPGDSGANVLTF
j_call: TRBJ1-6; v_call: TRBV20-1; cdr3_aa: CSARRQGAVDNSPLHF
j_call: TRBJ2-1; v_call: TRBV19; cdr3_aa: CASSTTSGGRSYIEQFF
j_call: TRBJ2-3; v_call: TRBV7-3; cdr3_aa: CASSLKGGPDTQYF
j_call: TRBJ2-1; v_call: TRBV7-6; cdr3_aa: CASSSLTGGRGPDNEQFF
j_call: TRBJ2-5; v_call: TRBV19; cdr3_aa: CASSAPGQGQETQYF
j_call: TRBJ2-7; v_call: TRBV29-1; cdr3_aa: CSVSVRVDEQYF
j_call: TRBJ2-3; v_call: TRBV28; cdr3_aa: CASSRTDTQYF
j_call: TRBJ2-2; v_call: TRBV9; cdr3_aa: CASSVAPYTGELFF